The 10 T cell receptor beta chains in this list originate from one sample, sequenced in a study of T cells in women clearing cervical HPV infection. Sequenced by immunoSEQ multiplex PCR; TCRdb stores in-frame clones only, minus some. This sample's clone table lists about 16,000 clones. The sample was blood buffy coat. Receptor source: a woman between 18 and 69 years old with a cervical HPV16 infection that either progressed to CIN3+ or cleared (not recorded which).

The covered CDR3 bases are TGTGCCAGCAGCCCGGGCTCGGCGGGGGTATTGTACACAGATACG. It encodes CASSPGSAGVLYTDT. The full CDR3 sequence reads CASSPGSAGVLYTDTQYF. V and J are TRBV4-2 and TRBJ2-3, with 7 bases aligning to TRBD2. The CDR3 goes on 3 residues after the read ends, and that part is filled in from the germline J gene. The length of the CDR3 is 18 residues. Trimming cost V 4 bases and J 2 bases; bases outside gene matches: 15. CDR1 LGHNA and CDR2 YNFKEQ come from the germline V gene.

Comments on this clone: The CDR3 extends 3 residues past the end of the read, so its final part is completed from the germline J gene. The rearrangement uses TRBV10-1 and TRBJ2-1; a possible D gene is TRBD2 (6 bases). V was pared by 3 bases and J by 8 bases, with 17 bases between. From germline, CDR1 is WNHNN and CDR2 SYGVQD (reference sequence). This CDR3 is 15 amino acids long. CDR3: CASSDRGFVEDEQFF. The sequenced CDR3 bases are TGCGCCAGCAGTGACCGGGGGTTCGTAGAGGATGAG.

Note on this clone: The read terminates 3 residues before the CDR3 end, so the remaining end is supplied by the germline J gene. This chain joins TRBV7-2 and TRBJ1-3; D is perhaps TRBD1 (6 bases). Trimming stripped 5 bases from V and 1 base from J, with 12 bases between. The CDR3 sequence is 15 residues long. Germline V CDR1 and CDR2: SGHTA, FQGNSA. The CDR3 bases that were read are TGTGCCAGCAGCCAAACAGGGTTGTCTGGAAACACC. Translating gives CASSQTGLSGNT. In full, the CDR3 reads CASSQTGLSGNTIYF.

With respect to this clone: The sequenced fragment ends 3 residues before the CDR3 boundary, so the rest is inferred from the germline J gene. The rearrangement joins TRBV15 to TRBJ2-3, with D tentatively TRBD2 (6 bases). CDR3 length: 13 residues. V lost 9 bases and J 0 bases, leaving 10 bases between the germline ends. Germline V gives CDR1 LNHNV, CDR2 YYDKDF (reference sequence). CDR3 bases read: TGTGCCACGGGCGGGGAGAGCACAGATACG. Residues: CATGGESTDT. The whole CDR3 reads CATGGESTDTQYF.

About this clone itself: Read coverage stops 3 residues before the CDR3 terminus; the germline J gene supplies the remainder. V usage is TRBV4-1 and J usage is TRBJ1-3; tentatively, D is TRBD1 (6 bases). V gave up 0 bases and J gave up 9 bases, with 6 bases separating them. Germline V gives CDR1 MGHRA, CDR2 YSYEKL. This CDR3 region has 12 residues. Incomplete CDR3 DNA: TGCGCCAGCAGCCAAGAGGGGGCCACC. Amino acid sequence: CASSQEGAT. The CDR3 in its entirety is CASSQEGATIYF.

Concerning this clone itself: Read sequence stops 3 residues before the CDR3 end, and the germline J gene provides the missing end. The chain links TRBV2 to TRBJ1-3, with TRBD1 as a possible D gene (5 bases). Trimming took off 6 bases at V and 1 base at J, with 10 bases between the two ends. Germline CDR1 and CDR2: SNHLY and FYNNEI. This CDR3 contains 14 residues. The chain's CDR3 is CASSPGGSGNTIYF. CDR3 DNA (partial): TGTGCCAGCAGCCCGGGGGGTTCTGGAAACACC. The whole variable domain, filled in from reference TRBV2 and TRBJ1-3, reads EPEVTQTPSHQVTQMGQEVILRCVPISNHLYFYWYRQILGQKVEFLVSFYNNEISEKSEIFDDQFSVERPDGSNFTLKIRSTKLEDSAMYFCASSPGGSGNTIYFGEGSWLTVV.

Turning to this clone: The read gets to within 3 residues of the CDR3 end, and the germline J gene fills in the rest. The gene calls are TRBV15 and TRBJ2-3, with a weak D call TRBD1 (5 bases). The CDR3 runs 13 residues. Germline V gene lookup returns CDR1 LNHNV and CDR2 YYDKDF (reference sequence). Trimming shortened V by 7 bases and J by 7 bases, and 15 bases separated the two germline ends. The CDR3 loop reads CATTDSFTNTQYF. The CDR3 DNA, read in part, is TGTGCCACCACCGACAGTTTCACGAATACG.

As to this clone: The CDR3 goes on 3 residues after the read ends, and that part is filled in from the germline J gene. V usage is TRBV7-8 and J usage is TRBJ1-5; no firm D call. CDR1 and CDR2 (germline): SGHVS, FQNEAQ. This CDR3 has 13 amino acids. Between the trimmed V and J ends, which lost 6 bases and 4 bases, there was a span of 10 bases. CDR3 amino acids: CASSAPGNQPQHF. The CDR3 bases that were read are TGTGCCAGCAGTGCACCGGGGAATCAGCCC. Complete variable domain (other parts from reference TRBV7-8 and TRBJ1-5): GAGVSQSPRYKVAKRGQDVALRCDPISGHVSLFWYQQALGQGPEFLTYFQNEAQLDKSGLPSDRFFAERPEGSVSTLKIQRTQQEDSAVYLCASSAPGNQPQHFGDGTRLSIL.

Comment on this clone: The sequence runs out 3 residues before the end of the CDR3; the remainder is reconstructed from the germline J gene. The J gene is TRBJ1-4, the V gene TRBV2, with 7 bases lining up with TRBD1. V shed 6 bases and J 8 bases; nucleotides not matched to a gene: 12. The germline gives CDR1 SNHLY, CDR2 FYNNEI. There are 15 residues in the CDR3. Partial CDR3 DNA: TGTGCCAGCAGATCGCTGACAGGGTTTCCAGAAAAA. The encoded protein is CASRSLTGFPEK. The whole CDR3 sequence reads CASRSLTGFPEKLFF.

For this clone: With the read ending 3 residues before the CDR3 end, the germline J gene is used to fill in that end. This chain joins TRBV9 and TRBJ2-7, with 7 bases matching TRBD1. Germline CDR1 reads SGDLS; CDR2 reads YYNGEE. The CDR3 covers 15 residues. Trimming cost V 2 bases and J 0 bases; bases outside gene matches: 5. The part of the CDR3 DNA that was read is TGTGCCAGCAGCGTGGGACAGTCGAGCTCCTACGAG. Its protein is CASSVGQSSSYE. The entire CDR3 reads CASSVGQSSSYEQYF.